This T cell receptor beta chain was identified during a study of vaccination and CD4 T cells after COVID-19. About the research overall: Convalescent donors were composed of six males and four females, of whom two were Hispanic.

CD4+ T cells that had been cultured provided DNA sequenced with the Oncomine TCR Beta short-read assay. One entry per CDR3 protein results from TCRdb running MiXCR on the PCR reads. Among about 20,000 distinct CDR3 sequences listed, 43% were seen once. With 4 bases removed from V and 7 bases from J, the gap between germline ends came to 23 bases. CDR1 is LNHDA, CDR2 SQIVND, per germline (reference sequence). The CDR3 is 16 residues long. With regard to this clonotype: Its antigen is not known.

Treatment reported: approximately 10-day PBMC culture with coronavirus spike peptide pools or control peptides (ViraFEST assay). Patients returned positive PCR results between March and December 2020, earlier than US Alpha, Beta and Delta variants. The chain joins TRBV19 to TRBJ2-7; D is perhaps TRBD1 (6 bases). The source is a human donor who had recovered from COVID-19. The sequenced sample consisted of CD4+ T cells from blood, cultured in vitro. The CDR3 protein is CASSTAGTYLHREQYF. The CDR3 nucleotides are TGTGCCAGTAGTACTGCCGGGACATACCTTCATAGGGAGCAGTACTTC.